Ten or more counts support the clone carrying this T cell receptor (beta chain). Its antigen remains unidentified. The investigators amplified TCR beta CDR3 regions from RNA transcripts. The HTBI primer set was used in a first-round RT-PCR of the TCR CDR3. Via MiXCR, TCRdb re-called the multiplex PCR reads, giving one row per CDR3 protein. The data contain fewer than 650,000 distinct CDR3 sequences, about 15% of them singletons. The data are from a study of T cells in Graves' hyperthyroidism and ophthalmopathy. Points from the study as a whole: Blood samples included most of the expanded thyroid clonotypes exceeding 0.001. Model output signaled ophthalmopathy a median around 6.9 months ahead of onset.

Trimming stripped 1 base from V and 1 base from J, with 8 bases between. The CDR3 loop spans 14 amino acids. Germline V gene data show CDR1 as SGDLS and CDR2 as YYNGEE. Lactation, pregnancy, other autoimmune disease or uncontrolled infection led to exclusion of patients. Diagnostic decisions used clinical symptoms, serum thyroxine and TRAb, thyroid ultrasound and orbital computed tomography. The receptor comes from a middle-aged woman with Graves' hyperthyroidism. The chain recombines TRBV9 with TRBJ1-1; D is ambiguous. The material sequenced was blood. CDR3 DNA: TGTGCCAGCAGCGTAAAGCTAGAGAACACTGAAGCTTTCTTT. Translation: CASSVKLENTEAFF.